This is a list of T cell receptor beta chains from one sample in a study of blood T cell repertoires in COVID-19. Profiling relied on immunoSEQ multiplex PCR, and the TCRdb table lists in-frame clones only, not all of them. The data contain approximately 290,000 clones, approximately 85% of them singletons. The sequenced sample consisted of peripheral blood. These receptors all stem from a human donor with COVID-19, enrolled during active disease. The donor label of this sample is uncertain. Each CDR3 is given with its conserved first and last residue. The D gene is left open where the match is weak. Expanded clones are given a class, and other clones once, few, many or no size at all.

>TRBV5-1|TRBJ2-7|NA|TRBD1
TGCGCCAGCAGCTTCGCAAGGGACAGGTCTCCCTACGAGCAGTACTTC
CASSFARDRSPYEQYF
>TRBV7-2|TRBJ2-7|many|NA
TGTGCCAGCAGCTCCACACAGGGTAGGGAGCAGTACTTC
CASSSTQGREQYF
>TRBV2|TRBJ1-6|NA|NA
TGTGCCAGCATGGTACAGACGCTCAATTCACCCCTCCACTTT
CASMVQTLNSPLHF
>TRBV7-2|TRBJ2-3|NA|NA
TGTGCCAGCAGCTTGGGGGGGCTGACAGATACGCAGTATTTT
CASSLGGLTDTQYF
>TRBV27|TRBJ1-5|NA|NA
TGTGCCAGCAGCCCAGGAAGTGGGAGCAATCAGCCCCAGCATTTT
CASSPGSGSNQPQHF
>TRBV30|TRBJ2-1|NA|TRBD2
TGTGCCTCGCGTAGTTGGGCGGGAGTTAGTGAGCAGTTCTTC
CASRSWAGVSEQFF
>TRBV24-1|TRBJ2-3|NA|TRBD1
TGTGCCACCAGTCAGTTCGACAGGGGGGGTACAGATACGCAGTATTTT
CATSQFDRGGTDTQYF
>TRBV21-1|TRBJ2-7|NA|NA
TGTGCCAGCAGCAAAGGGCTGGCGGGACAGATTTCCGAGCAGTACTTC
CASSKGLAGQISEQYF
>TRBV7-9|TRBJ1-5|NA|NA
TGTGCCAGCAGCTTAGCATCAGGGGACGATCAGCCCCAGCATTTT
CASSLASGDDQPQHF
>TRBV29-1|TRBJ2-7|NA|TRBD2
TGCAGCGTTAAAACTAGCGGGAGGTTCGAGCAGTACTTC
CSVKTSGRFEQYF
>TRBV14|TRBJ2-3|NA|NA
TGTGCCAGCAGCCAAGGAGCGTTTAGTGGGTCCGGTCCAGATACGCAGTATTTT
CASSQGAFSGSGPDTQYF
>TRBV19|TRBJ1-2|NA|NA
TGTGCCAGTAGTATAGATCTGGGCGGCTACACCTTC
CASSIDLGGYTF
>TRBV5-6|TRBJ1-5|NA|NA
TGTGCCAGCAGCTCAAGCCGGTGGGGCGTTGACAATCAGCCCCAGCATTTT
CASSSSRWGVDNQPQHF
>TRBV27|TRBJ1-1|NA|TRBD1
TGTGCCAGCAGTTTATCCCGGACAGGGGACACTGAAGCTTTCTTT
CASSLSRTGDTEAFF
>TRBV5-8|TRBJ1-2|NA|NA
TGTGCCAGCAGCTTGGTAGTCTGGGACTTCTATGGCTACACCTTC
CASSLVVWDFYGYTF
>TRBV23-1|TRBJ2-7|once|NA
TGCGCCAGCAGTCAGGAGAGAGGCCGCACCTACGAGCAGTACTTC
CASSQERGRTYEQYF
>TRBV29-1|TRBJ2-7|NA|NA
TGCAGCGTTGAAATTACTAGCTCCTACGAGCAGTACTTC
CSVEITSSYEQYF
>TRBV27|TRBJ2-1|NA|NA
TGTGCCAGCAGTTTATGGGAGACCTTCAATGAGCAGTTCTTC
CASSLWETFNEQFF
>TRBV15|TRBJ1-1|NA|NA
TGTGCCACCAGCGGATCAGGGGCCCACACTGAAGCTTTCTTT
CATSGSGAHTEAFF
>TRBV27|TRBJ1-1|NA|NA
TGTGCCAGCCTCAGGGGTGAGGGCACTGAAGCTTTCTTT
CASLRGEGTEAFF
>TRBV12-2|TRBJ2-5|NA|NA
TGTGCAAGTCGCTTAGCGGCAATATCCTGGGAGACCCAGTACTTC
CASRLAAISWETQYF
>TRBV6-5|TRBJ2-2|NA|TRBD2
TGTGCCAGCAGTTACGCGGGAGGGGCGACCGGGGAGCTGTTTTTT
CASSYAGGATGELFF
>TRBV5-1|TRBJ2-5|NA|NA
TGCGCCAGCAGGATGTCAGGACATCAAGAGACCCAGTACTTC
CASRMSGHQETQYF
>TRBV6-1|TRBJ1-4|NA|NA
TGTGCCAGCAGTGAAGTGCGGACAGAAGAACTGTTTTTT
CASSEVRTEELFF
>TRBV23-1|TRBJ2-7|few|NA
TGCGCCAGCAGCCCACAGGAGTCCTACGAGCAGTACTTC
CASSPQESYEQYF
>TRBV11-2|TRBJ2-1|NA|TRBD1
TGTGCCAGCAGCCCCCGTCCCGGGACAGCTTACAATGAGCAGTTCTTC
CASSPRPGTAYNEQFF
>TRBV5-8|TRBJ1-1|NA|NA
TGTGCCAGCAGCGGGGGGGCGCGCCGGGGCACTGAAGCTTTCTTT
CASSGGARRGTEAFF
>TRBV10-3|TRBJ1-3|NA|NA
TGTGCCATCAGTGGAGGGTTGGAATCGCGAGGAAACACCATATATTTT
CAISGGLESRGNTIYF
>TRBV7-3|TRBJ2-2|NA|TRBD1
TGTGCCAGCAGCTCTGACAGGGCCGGGGAGCTGTTTTTT
CASSSDRAGELFF
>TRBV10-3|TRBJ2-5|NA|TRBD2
TGTGCCATCAGTGAGGGTAGCGGGAGAGGCCAAGAGACCCAGTACTTC
CAISEGSGRGQETQYF
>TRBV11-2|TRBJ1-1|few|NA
TGTGCCAGCAGCCCGAGGAGGGGGAACACTGAAGCTTTCTTT
CASSPRRGNTEAFF
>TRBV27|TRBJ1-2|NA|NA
TGTGCCAGCAGTTTATCGGGGCAGGGGTACCGGTATGGCTACACCTTC
CASSLSGQGYRYGYTF
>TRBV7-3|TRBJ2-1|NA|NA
TGTGCCAGCAGCCCCCCCGGACACCTATACAATGAGCAGTTCTTC
CASSPPGHLYNEQFF
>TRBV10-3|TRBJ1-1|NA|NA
TGTGCCATCAGTGAGTCGCGAGGTGACACTGAAGCTTTCTTT
CAISESRGDTEAFF
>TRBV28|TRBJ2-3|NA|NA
TGTGCCAGCAGTTTTTCCGGGAGTGGCGCAGATACGCAGTATTTT
CASSFSGSGADTQYF
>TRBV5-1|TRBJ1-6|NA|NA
TGCGCCAGCAGCTTGGGAGGTAATTCACCCCTCCACTTT
CASSLGGNSPLHF
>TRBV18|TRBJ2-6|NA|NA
TGTGCCAGCTCACCACCGTCGGTTAACTCTGGGGCCAACGTCCTGACTTTC
CASSPPSVNSGANVLTF
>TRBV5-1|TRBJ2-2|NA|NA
TGCGCCAGCAGCTTGGATGGCAACCCGAACACCGGGGAGCTGTTTTTT
CASSLDGNPNTGELFF
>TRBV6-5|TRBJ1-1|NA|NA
TGTGCCAGCAGTTACGGTACCGACAGGGAAGCTTTCTTT
CASSYGTDREAFF
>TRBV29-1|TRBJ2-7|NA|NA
TGCAGCGTTGATTCTGTGTCCGAGCAGTACTTC
CSVDSVSEQYF
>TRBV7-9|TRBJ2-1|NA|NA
TGTGCCAGCAGCTTACAGCCTAGCAGCGGGGAGCAGTTCTTC
CASSLQPSSGEQFF
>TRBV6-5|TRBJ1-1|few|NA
TGTGCCAGCAGTCCCCTCATTACGCGGGACACTGAAGCTTTCTTT
CASSPLITRDTEAFF
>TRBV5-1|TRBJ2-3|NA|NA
TGCGCCAGCAGCTTGGTACAGGGCACAGATACGCAGTATTTT
CASSLVQGTDTQYF
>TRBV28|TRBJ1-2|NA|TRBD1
TGTGCCAGCAGCATGCGATCGACAGGGGGCTTTGGCTACACCTTC
CASSMRSTGGFGYTF
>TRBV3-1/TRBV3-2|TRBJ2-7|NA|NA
TGTGCCAGCAGCGCCCGGTACAGCGGGCTTCCCGAGCAGTACTTC
CASSARYSGLPEQYF
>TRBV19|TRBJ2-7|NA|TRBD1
TGTGCCAGTAGCGACGGGACAGACTACGAGCAGTACTTC
CASSDGTDYEQYF
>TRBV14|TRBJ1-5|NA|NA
TGTGCCAGCAGCCAACCCTTCCAACAGGGAGGCAATCAGCCCCAGCATTTT
CASSQPFQQGGNQPQHF
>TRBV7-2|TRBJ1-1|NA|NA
TGTGCCAGCAGCTTATTAACGGAGAGTGAAGCTTTCTTT
CASSLLTESEAFF
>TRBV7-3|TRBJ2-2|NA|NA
TGTGCCAGCACTACGCAGGGAGGATGGAACACCGGGGAGCTGTTTTTT
CASTTQGGWNTGELFF
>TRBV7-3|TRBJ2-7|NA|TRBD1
TGTGCCAGCAGCCCCCAGACAGGGGAGAGTGGCTACGAGCAGTACTTC
CASSPQTGESGYEQYF
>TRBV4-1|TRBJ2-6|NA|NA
TGCGCCAGCAGCCAGGGGGCAGCCGCCTCTGGGGCCAACGTCCTGACTTTC
CASSQGAAASGANVLTF
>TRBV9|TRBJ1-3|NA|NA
TGTGCCAGCAGCGCTACAGGAGTCTCTGGAAACACCATATATTTT
CASSATGVSGNTIYF
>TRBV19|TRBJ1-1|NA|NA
TGTGCCAGTAGTATCACAGGTCGGACTGAAGCTTTCTTT
CASSITGRTEAFF
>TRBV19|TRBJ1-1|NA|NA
TGTGCCAGTAGCATCCCCGGGGGTTGGTACACTGAAGCTTTCTTT
CASSIPGGWYTEAFF
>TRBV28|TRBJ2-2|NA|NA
TGTGCCAGTTTTCACGGGGAGCTGTTTTTT
CASFHGELFF